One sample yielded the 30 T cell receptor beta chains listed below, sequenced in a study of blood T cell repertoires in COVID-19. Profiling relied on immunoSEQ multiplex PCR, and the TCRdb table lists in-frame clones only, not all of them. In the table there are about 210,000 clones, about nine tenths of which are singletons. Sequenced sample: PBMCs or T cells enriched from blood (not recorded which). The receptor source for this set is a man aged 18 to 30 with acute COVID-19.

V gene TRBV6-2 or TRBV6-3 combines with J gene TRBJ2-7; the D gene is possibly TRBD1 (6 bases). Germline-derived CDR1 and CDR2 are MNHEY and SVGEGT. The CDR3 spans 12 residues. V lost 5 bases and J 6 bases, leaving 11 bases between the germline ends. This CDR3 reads CASSPDSTEQYF. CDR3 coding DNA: TGTGCCAGCAGTCCGGACAGCACCGAGCAGTACTTC.

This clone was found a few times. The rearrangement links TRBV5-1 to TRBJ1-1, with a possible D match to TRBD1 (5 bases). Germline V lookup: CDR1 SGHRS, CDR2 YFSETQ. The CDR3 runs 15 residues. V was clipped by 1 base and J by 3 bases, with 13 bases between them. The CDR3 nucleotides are TGCGCCAGCAGCTTGCGGGGGGGTCAATACACTGAAGCTTTCTTT. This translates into CASSLRGGQYTEAFF. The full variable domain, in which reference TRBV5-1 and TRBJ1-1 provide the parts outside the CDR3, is KAGVTQTPRYLIKTRGQQVTLSCSPISGHRSVSWYQQTPGQGLQFLFEYFSETQRNKGNFPGRFSGRQFSNSRSEMNVSTLELGDSALYLCASSLRGGQYTEAFFGQGTRLTVV.

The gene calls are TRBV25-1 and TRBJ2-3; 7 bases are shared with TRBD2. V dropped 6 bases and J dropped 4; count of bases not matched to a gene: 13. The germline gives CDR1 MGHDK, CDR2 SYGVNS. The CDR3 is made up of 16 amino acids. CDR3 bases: TGTGCCAGCAGCCACCAGGAGGGGCTAGCGGCAGATACGCAGTATTTT. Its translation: CASSHQEGLAADTQYF.

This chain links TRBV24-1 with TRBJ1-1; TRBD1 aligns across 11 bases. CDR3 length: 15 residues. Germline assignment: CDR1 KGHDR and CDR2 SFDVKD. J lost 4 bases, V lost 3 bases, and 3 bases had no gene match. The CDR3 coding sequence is TGTGCCACCAGTGATACCGGGACAGGGGGCACTGAAGCTTTCTTT. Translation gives CATSDTGTGGTEAFF.

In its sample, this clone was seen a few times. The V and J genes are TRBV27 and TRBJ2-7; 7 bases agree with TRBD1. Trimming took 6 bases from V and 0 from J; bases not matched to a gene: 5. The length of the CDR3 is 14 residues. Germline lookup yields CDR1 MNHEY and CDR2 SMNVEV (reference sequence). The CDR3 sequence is CASSPQGFSYEQYF. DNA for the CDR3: TGTGCCAGCAGCCCACAGGGGTTCTCCTACGAGCAGTACTTC.

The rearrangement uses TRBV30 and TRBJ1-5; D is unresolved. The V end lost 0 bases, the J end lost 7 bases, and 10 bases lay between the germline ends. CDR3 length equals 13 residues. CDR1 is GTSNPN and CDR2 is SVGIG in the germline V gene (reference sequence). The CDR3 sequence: CAWSVEDGQPQHF. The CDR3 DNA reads TGTGCCTGGAGTGTAGAGGATGGGCAGCCCCAGCATTTT.

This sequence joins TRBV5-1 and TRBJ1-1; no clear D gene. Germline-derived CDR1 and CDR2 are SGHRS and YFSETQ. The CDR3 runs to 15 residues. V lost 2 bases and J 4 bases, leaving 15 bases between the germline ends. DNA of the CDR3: TGCGCCAGCAGCTTCGAGGGATTAACTTCCACTGAAGCTTTCTTT. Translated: CASSFEGLTSTEAFF.

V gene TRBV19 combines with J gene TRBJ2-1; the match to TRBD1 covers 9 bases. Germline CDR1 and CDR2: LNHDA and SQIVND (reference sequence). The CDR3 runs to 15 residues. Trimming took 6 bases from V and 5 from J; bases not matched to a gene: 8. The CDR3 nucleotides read TGTGCCAGTAGCCCGGACAGGGGTCGTAACAATGAGCAGTTCTTC. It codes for CASSPDRGRNNEQFF.

The CDR3 DNA sequence: TGTGCCAGCAGTTACGGCAACTCCTACGAGCAGTACTTC. This translates into CASSYGNSYEQYF. The genes are TRBV6-2 or TRBV6-3 and TRBJ2-7; D is ambiguous. The CDR3 has 13 residues. V was trimmed by 2 bases and J by 0 bases, leaving 5 bases between them. Germline V lookup: CDR1 MNHEY, CDR2 SVGEGT.

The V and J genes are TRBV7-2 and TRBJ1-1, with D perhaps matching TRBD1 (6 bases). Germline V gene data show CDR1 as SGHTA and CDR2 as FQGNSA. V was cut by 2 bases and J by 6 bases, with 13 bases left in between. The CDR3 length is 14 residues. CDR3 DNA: TGTGCCAGCAGCTTATCAGGGGAGTGGCCTGAAGCTTTCTTT. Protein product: CASSLSGEWPEAFF.

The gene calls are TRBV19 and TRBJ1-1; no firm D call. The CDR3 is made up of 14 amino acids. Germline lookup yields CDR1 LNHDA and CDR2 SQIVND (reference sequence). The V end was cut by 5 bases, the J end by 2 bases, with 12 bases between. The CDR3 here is CASSFRKGNTEAFF. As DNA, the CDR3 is TGTGCCAGTAGTTTCAGGAAAGGAAACACTGAAGCTTTCTTT.

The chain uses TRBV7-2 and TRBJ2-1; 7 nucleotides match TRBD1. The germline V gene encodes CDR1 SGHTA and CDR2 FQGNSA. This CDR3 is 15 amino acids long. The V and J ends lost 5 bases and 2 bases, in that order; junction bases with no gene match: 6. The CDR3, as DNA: TGTGCCAGCAGCCCTCGACAGGGAGCCTACAATGAGCAGTTCTTC. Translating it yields CASSPRQGAYNEQFF.

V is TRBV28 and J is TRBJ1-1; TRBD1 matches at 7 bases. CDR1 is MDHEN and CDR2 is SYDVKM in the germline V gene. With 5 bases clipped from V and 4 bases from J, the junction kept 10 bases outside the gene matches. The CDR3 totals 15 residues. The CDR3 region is CASSPPPPGGTEAFF. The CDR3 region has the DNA TGTGCCAGCAGTCCCCCTCCCCCAGGGGGCACTGAAGCTTTCTTT.

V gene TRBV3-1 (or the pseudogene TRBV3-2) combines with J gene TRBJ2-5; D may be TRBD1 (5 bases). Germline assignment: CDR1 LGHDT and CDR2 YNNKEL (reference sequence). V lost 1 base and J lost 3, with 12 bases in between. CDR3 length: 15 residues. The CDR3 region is CASSQVSQGEETQYF. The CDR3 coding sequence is TGTGCCAGCAGCCAAGTCAGTCAGGGTGAAGAGACCCAGTACTTC.

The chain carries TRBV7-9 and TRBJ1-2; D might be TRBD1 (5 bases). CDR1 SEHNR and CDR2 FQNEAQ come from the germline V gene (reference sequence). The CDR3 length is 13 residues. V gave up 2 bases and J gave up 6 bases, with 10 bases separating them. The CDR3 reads CASSLQGADGYTF. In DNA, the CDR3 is TGTGCCAGCAGCTTACAGGGTGCGGATGGCTACACCTTC. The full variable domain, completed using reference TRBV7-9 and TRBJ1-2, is DTGVSQNPRHKITKRGQNVTFRCDPISEHNRLYWYRQTLGQGPEFLTYFQNEAQLEKSRLLSDRFSAERPKGSFSTLEIQRTEQGDSAMYLCASSLQGADGYTFGSGTRLTVV.

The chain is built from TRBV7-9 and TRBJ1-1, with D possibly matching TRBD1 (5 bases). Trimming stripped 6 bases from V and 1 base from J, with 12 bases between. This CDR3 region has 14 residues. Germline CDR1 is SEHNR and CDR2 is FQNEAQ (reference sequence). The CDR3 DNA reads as TGTGCCAGCAGACCGGGGGGAAGGAACACTGAAGCTTTCTTT. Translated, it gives CASRPGGRNTEAFF.

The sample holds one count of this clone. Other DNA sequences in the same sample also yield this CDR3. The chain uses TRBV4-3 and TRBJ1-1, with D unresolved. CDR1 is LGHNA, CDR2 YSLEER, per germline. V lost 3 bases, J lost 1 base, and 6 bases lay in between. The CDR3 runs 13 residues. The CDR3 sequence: CASSQSGNTEAFF. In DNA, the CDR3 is TGCGCCAGCAGCCAGAGCGGGAACACTGAAGCTTTCTTT.

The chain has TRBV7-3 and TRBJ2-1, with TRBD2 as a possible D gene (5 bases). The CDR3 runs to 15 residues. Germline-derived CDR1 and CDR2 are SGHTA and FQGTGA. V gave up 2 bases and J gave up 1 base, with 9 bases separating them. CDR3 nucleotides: TGTGCCAGCAGCTTAGGAGGCGGTTCCTACAATGAGCAGTTCTTC. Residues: CASSLGGGSYNEQFF.

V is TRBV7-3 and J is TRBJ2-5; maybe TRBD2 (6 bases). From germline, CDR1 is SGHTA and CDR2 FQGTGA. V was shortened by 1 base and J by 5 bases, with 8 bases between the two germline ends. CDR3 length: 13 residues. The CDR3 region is CASSLRGRETQYF. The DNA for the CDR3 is TGTGCCAGCAGCTTAAGAGGGAGGGAGACCCAGTACTTC. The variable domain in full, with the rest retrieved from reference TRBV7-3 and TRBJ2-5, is GAGVSQTPSNKVTEKGKYVELRCDPISGHTALYWYRQSLGQGPEFLIYFQGTGAADDSGLPNDRFFAVRPEGSVSTLKIQRTERGDSAVYLCASSLRGRETQYFGPGTRLLVL.

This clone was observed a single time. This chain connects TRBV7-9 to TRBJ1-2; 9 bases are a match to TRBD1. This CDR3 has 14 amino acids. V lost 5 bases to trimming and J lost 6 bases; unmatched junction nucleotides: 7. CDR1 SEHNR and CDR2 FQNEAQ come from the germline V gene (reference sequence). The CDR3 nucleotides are TGTGCCAGCAGCGCTCAACAGGGGGCAGATGGCTACACCTTC. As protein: CASSAQQGADGYTF.

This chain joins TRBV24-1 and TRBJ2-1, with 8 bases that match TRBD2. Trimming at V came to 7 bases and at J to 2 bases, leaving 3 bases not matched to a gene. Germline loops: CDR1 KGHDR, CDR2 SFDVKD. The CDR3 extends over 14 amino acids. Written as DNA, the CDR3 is TGTGCCACCAGAGGACTAGCCACCTACAATGAGCAGTTCTTC. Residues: CATRGLATYNEQFF.

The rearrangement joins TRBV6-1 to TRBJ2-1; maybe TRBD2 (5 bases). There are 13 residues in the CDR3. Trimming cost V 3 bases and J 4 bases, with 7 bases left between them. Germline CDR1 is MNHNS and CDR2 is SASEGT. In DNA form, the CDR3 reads TGTGCCAGCAGTGAGAGGGATTACAATGAGCAGTTCTTC. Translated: CASSERDYNEQFF.

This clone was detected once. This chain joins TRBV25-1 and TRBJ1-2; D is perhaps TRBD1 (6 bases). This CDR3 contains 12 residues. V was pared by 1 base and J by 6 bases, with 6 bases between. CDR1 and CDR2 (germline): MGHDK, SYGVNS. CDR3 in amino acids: CASSESGDGYTF. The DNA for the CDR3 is TGTGCCAGCAGTGAATCAGGGGATGGCTACACCTTC.

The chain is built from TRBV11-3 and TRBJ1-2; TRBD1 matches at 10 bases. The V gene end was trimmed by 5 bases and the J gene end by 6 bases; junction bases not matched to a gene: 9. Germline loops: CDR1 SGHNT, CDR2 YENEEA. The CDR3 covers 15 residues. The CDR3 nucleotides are TGTGCCAGCAGCACCATCGACAGGGGGCTCGATGGCTACACCTTC. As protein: CASSTIDRGLDGYTF.

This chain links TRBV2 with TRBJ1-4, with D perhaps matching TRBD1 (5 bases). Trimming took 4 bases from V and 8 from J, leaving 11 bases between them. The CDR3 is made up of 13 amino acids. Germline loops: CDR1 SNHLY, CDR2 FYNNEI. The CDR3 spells CASSGGRDEKLFF. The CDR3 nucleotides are TGTGCCAGCAGTGGGGGGAGGGACGAAAAACTGTTTTTT.

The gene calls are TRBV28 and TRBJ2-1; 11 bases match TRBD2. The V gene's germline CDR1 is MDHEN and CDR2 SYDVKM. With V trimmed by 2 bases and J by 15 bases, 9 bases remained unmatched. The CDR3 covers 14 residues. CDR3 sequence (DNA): TGTGCCAGCAGTTTAGCCGGACTAGCGGGTTTTCTGTTCTTC. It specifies CASSLAGLAGFLFF.

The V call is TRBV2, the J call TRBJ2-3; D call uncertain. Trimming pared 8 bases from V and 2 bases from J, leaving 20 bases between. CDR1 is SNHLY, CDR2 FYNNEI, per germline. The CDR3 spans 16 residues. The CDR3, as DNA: TGTGCCAGCCGTTATCTACAGACACCTCCCACAGATACGCAGTATTTT. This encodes CASRYLQTPPTDTQYF.

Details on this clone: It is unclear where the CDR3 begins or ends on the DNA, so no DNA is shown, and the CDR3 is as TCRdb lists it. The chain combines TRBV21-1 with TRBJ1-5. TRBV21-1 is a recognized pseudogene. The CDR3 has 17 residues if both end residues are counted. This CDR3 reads CASRRERVGKGNQPQHF.

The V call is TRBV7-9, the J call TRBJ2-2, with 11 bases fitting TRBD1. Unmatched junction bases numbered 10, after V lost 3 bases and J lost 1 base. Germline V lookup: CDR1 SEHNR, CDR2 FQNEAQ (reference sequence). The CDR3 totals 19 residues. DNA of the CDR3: TGTGCCAGCAGCTTGTCGTACGGGACAGGGGGGAGGAACACCGGGGAGCTGTTTTTT. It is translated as CASSLSYGTGGRNTGELFF.

The CDR3 DNA follows: TGTGCCAGTAGTTGGCTAGCGGGATCTGGTGAGCAGTTCTTC. As protein: CASSWLAGSGEQFF. The rearrangement joins TRBV19 to TRBJ2-1; TRBD2 aligns across 9 bases. Germline trimming cut 5 bases from V and 9 bases from J; bases unmatched to any gene: 8. CDR3 size: 14 residues. CDR1 is LNHDA and CDR2 is SQIVND in the germline V gene (reference sequence).